These 29 T cell receptor beta chains came from one sample sequenced in a study of blood T cell repertoires in COVID-19. Here immunoSEQ multiplex PCR was the method, and the copy in TCRdb shows in-frame clones only, minus some. The sample holds some 380,000 clones, around 87% seen once. The sample consisted of PBMCs or T cells enriched from blood (not recorded which). The receptor set was obtained from a young man who had recovered from COVID-19.

Only one count was recorded for this clone. The V gene is TRBV2, the J gene TRBJ2-6; weak D call: TRBD1 (7 bases). This CDR3 contains 17 residues. The germline CDR1 and CDR2 sequences are SNHLY and FYNNEI. V lost 4 bases to trimming and J lost 2 bases, with 15 bases between them. The CDR3 loop is CASSAPTRGAGANVLTF. CDR3 nucleotide sequence: TGTGCCAGCAGTGCCCCAACCAGGGGGGCTGGGGCCAACGTCCTGACTTTC.

This chain joins TRBV19 and TRBJ1-1; possible D gene TRBD1, 5 bases. The V end was cut by 5 bases, the J end by 4 bases, with 11 bases between. This CDR3 contains 13 residues. Germline V gives CDR1 LNHDA, CDR2 SQIVND (reference sequence). This CDR3 is CASSHMTATEAFF. CDR3 nucleotide sequence: TGTGCCAGTAGTCATATGACAGCCACTGAAGCTTTCTTT.

This clone has only a few counts. The chain carries TRBV5-6 and TRBJ2-2; the D gene is possibly TRBD2 (6 bases). Trimming pared 1 base from V and 7 bases from J, leaving 8 bases between. Germline lookup yields CDR1 SGHDT and CDR2 YYEEEE. The CDR3 is made up of 13 amino acids. The CDR3 is CASSLRGIGELFF. CDR3 bases: TGTGCCAGCAGCTTGCGGGGGATCGGGGAGCTGTTTTTT. Filled out from reference TRBV5-6 and TRBJ2-2, the complete variable domain reads DAGVTQSPTHLIKTRGQQVTLRCSPKSGHDTVSWYQQALGQGPQFIFQYYEEEERQRGNFPDRFSGHQFPNYSSELNVNALLLGDSALYLCASSLRGIGELFFGEGSRLTVL.

The chain combines TRBV29-1 with TRBJ2-7; D unclear. The CDR3 covers 13 residues. Germline V CDR1 and CDR2: SQVTM, ANQGSEA. Trimming stripped 6 bases from V and 4 bases from J, with 16 bases between. Written as DNA, the CDR3 is TGCAGCGTGTTAAGGCAGGATTCGTACGAGCAGTACTTC. Translation gives CSVLRQDSYEQYF.

J is TRBJ1-1 and V is TRBV4-1; 10 nucleotides align to TRBD1. J was trimmed by 6 bases and V by 3 bases; bases with no gene match: 10. The CDR3 extends over 16 amino acids. CDR1 MGHRA and CDR2 YSYEKL come from the germline V gene. CDR3 coding DNA: TGCGCCAGCAGCCACCTTGTGGGACAGGGGACCTCTGAAGCTTTCTTT. This codes for CASSHLVGQGTSEAFF.

The V call is TRBV6-5, the J call TRBJ1-5, with TRBD1 as a possible D gene (6 bases). V gave up 11 bases and J gave up 0 bases, with 14 bases separating them. This CDR3 region has 14 residues. Germline V gene sequence: CDR1 MNHEY, CDR2 SVGAGI. The CDR3 protein is CAVTGDYSNQPQHF. The CDR3 coding sequence is TGTGCCGTGACAGGTGATTATAGCAATCAGCCCCAGCATTTT.

The chain combines TRBV7-9 with TRBJ2-7, with D maybe TRBD1 (6 bases). CDR1 is SEHNR, CDR2 FQNEAQ, per germline (reference sequence). The CDR3 is 14 residues long. V was trimmed by 5 bases and J by 2 bases, leaving 13 bases between them. The CDR3 region is CASSLLDSPYEQYF. For the CDR3, the DNA is TGTGCCAGCAGCCTCCTGGACAGTCCCTACGAGCAGTACTTC.

This chain links TRBV25-1 with TRBJ2-5; TRBD2 matches at 8 bases. This CDR3 has 15 residues. The J segment lost 5 bases and the V segment lost 2 bases, leaving 7 bases of the junction unmatched. CDR1 and CDR2 from the germline V gene are MGHDK and SYGVNS. DNA for the CDR3: TGTGCCAGCAGTGAACTCCTCGGGGGGGCGGAGACCCAGTACTTC. This translates into CASSELLGGAETQYF.

The chain joins TRBV2 to TRBJ1-3; no clear D gene. V was trimmed by 4 bases and J by 11 bases, leaving 9 bases between them. The CDR3 runs 11 residues. CDR1 is SNHLY, CDR2 FYNNEI, per germline. DNA for the CDR3: TGTGCCAGCAGTGTGCCAGGCCCCATATATTTT. The encoded protein is CASSVPGPIYF.

The rearrangement joins TRBV7-2 to TRBJ2-5; TRBD2 aligns across 7 bases. With 4 bases clipped from V and 3 bases from J, the junction kept 8 bases outside the gene matches. The CDR3 sequence is 15 residues long. Germline CDR1 and CDR2: SGHTA and FQGNSA. The CDR3 region has the DNA TGTGCCAGCAGCTGGCGACGGGGGGTGGAAGAGACCCAGTACTTC. Translation gives CASSWRRGVEETQYF.

This sequence joins TRBV7-2 and TRBJ1-3; 7 bases map to TRBD1. The CDR3 contains 15 residues. Looked up from germline, CDR1 is SGHTA and CDR2 is FQGNSA. The V and J ends lost 5 bases and 3 bases, in that order; junction bases with no gene match: 7. CDR3 region: CASSPMTGNGNTIYF. CDR3 coding DNA: TGTGCCAGCAGCCCCATGACAGGGAATGGAAACACCATATATTTT. The whole variable domain, remainder taken from reference TRBV7-2 and TRBJ1-3, is GAGVSQSPSNKVTEKGKDVELRCDPISGHTALYWYRQSLGQGLEFLIYFQGNSAPDKSGLPSDRFSAERTGGSVSTLTIQRTQQEDSAVYLCASSPMTGNGNTIYFGEGSWLTVV.

The V and J genes are TRBV6-1 and TRBJ1-6; D call uncertain. Germline CDR1 reads MNHNS; CDR2 reads SASEGT. Between the trimmed V and J ends, which lost 2 bases and 0 bases, there was a span of 11 bases. The CDR3 has 17 amino acids. The chain's CDR3 is CASSERGQSSYNSPLHF. CDR3 DNA: TGTGCCAGCAGTGAAAGAGGGCAGAGCTCCTATAATTCACCCCTCCACTTT.

This clone was counted only a few times. The chain couples TRBV19 to TRBJ1-1; D is perhaps TRBD1 (6 bases). CDR3 length: 17 residues. V lost 0 bases and J lost 1, with 15 bases in between. Per germline, CDR1 LNHDA and CDR2 SQIVND (reference sequence). CDR3 nucleotide sequence: TGTGCCAGTAGTATAGATCCCCCAGGGGCCTGGAACACTGAAGCTTTCTTT. Translation: CASSIDPPGAWNTEAFF.

The gene calls are TRBV5-1 and TRBJ2-3; TRBD2 matches 10 bases. V trimming: 4 bases; J trimming: 1 base; junction bases outside the gene matches: 3. CDR3 size: 15 residues. Germline assignment: CDR1 SGHRS and CDR2 YFSETQ. This CDR3 is CASSATSGGTDTQYF. The CDR3 region has the DNA TGCGCCAGCAGCGCTACTAGCGGGGGCACAGATACGCAGTATTTT.

V and J are TRBV5-6 and TRBJ2-1, with a weak D call TRBD2 (5 bases). The length of the CDR3 is 13 residues. CDR1 is SGHDT and CDR2 is YYEEEE in the germline V gene. Deletions cut 1 base from V and 8 bases from J, with 10 bases between. CDR3 in amino acids: CASSLNGNYEQFF. The CDR3 nucleotides read TGTGCCAGCAGCTTGAACGGGAACTATGAGCAGTTCTTC.

Only one count was recorded for this clone. The gene calls are TRBV10-2 and TRBJ2-1; TRBD2 matches at 9 bases. CDR3 length: 15 residues. In germline, CDR1 is WSHSY, CDR2 SAAADI. The V gene end was trimmed by 6 bases and the J gene end by 3 bases; junction bases not matched to a gene: 6. CDR3 loop: CASRNSGGVYNEQFF. CDR3 sequence (DNA): TGCGCCAGCAGGAATAGCGGGGGAGTCTACAATGAGCAGTTCTTC.

This sequence joins TRBV19 and TRBJ2-1; 8 nucleotides agree with TRBD2. The CDR3 contains 15 residues. Trimming took 4 bases from V and 7 from J; bases not matched to a gene: 9. The germline gives CDR1 LNHDA, CDR2 SQIVND (reference sequence). This chain's CDR3 is CASSTPGGLGNEQFF. As DNA, the CDR3 is TGTGCCAGTAGTACCCCGGGGGGGCTTGGGAATGAGCAGTTCTTC.

The chain combines TRBV12-5 with TRBJ2-2, with D perhaps TRBD2 (6 bases). Germline-derived CDR1 and CDR2 are LGHNT and FRNRAP. The length of the CDR3 is 14 residues. Deletions cut 7 bases from V and 6 bases from J, with 15 bases between. CDR3 region: CASVIPGDPGELFF. The CDR3 DNA sequence: TGTGCTAGTGTCATACCGGGGGACCCCGGGGAGCTGTTTTTT.

V and J are TRBV27 and TRBJ2-1; 8 nucleotides align to TRBD1. Trimming cost V 1 base and J 8 bases; bases outside gene matches: 7. This CDR3 has 15 residues. Germline lookup yields CDR1 MNHEY and CDR2 SMNVEV (reference sequence). The CDR3 sequence is CASSLYAGGWYEQFF. The CDR3 coding sequence is TGTGCCAGCAGTTTATATGCAGGGGGCTGGTATGAGCAGTTCTTC.

J is TRBJ1-2 and V is TRBV10-3, with D possibly matching TRBD1 (6 bases). The CDR3 is made up of 14 amino acids. The germline gives CDR1 ENHRY, CDR2 SYGVKD. The V end lost 6 bases, the J end lost 0 bases, and 11 bases lay between the germline ends. The CDR3 is CAISSRDTNYGYTF. The CDR3 bases are TGTGCCATCAGCTCCCGGGACACTAACTATGGCTACACCTTC.

The rearrangement uses TRBV30 and TRBJ2-1, with 8 bases matching TRBD1. The CDR3 extends over 13 amino acids. Germline loops: CDR1 GTSNPN, CDR2 SVGIG (reference sequence). The trim removed 3 bases at V and 7 bases at J, leaving 5 bases unmatched. CDR3 loop: CAWSRDRGNEQFF. The CDR3 nucleotides are TGTGCCTGGAGCCGTGACAGGGGAAATGAGCAGTTCTTC.

J is TRBJ2-1 and V is TRBV14; 9 bases line up with TRBD2. The CDR3 runs to 16 residues. Germline lookup yields CDR1 SGHDN and CDR2 FVKESK. The junction had 3 bases not matched to a gene; V was cut back by 0 bases and J by 3 bases. CDR3 sequence: CASSQDRLADYNEQFF. Written as DNA, the CDR3 is TGTGCCAGCAGCCAAGATAGACTAGCGGACTACAATGAGCAGTTCTTC.

This clone occurred once. The chain carries TRBV5-4 and TRBJ2-1; TRBD2 aligns across 11 bases. The CDR3 runs 15 residues. Trimming at V came to 2 bases and at J to 8 bases, leaving 6 bases not matched to a gene. The germline CDR1 and CDR2 sequences are SGHNT and YYREEE (reference sequence). DNA for the CDR3: TGTGCCAGCAGCTTATATAGCGGGGGGGCCGATGAGCAGTTCTTC. It yields the protein CASSLYSGGADEQFF.

The chain joins TRBV10-2 to TRBJ1-6; D not resolved. The germline V gene encodes CDR1 WSHSY and CDR2 SAAADI. The CDR3 sequence is 15 residues long. With 0 bases removed from V and 13 bases from J, the gap between germline ends came to 16 bases. Written as DNA, the CDR3 is TGCGCCAGCAGTGAGTCTCCCCCAGCGGGCTTGCCCCTCCACTTT. It codes for CASSESPPAGLPLHF.

The J gene is TRBJ1-1, the V gene TRBV19; D gene uncertain. Trimming shortened V by 6 bases and J by 5 bases, and 10 bases separated the two germline ends. The CDR3 loop spans 12 amino acids. Germline V gene sequence: CDR1 LNHDA, CDR2 SQIVND (reference sequence). The CDR3 bases are TGTGCCAGTAGGTATGGAGGTACTGAAGCTTTCTTT. It encodes CASRYGGTEAFF.

The rearrangement links TRBV9 to TRBJ2-3; D is undetermined. Germline values: CDR1 SGDLS, CDR2 YYNGEE. Trimming took 4 bases from V and 4 from J, leaving 13 bases between them. This CDR3 has 14 residues. CDR3 region: CASSPSQNPDTQYF. DNA of the CDR3: TGTGCCAGCAGCCCTTCGCAGAACCCAGATACGCAGTATTTT.

CDR3 sequence: CAWGDGADVGTDTQYF. In DNA form, the CDR3 reads TGTGCCTGGGGGGACGGAGCGGACGTTGGCACAGATACGCAGTATTTT. V and J are TRBV30 and TRBJ2-3; D possibly uses TRBD1 or TRBD2 (5 bases each). V was trimmed by 5 bases and J by 1 base, leaving 19 bases between them. Germline CDR1 GTSNPN, CDR2 SVGIG (reference sequence). This CDR3 is built from 16 residues.

This chain uses TRBV5-6 with TRBJ1-2; no reliable D call. The CDR3 runs 14 residues. V was pared by 6 bases and J by 1 base, with 13 bases between. Looked up from germline, CDR1 is SGHDT and CDR2 is YYEEEE. The CDR3 loop reads CASKGGIFNYGYTF. CDR3 nucleotides: TGTGCCAGCAAGGGAGGCATATTTAACTATGGCTACACCTTC.

V and J are TRBV10-3 and TRBJ1-1; D call uncertain. Trimming shortened V by 0 bases and J by 0 bases, and 17 bases separated the two germline ends. This CDR3 spans 18 amino acids. The V gene's germline CDR1 is ENHRY and CDR2 SYGVKD. The CDR3 sequence: CAISESEDWSFMNTEAFF. The CDR3 region has the DNA TGTGCCATCAGTGAGTCGGAGGATTGGAGTTTCATGAACACTGAAGCTTTCTTT.